A selection of T cell receptor beta chains follows, all from one sample in a study of cytomegalovirus exposure and HLA in healthy donors. Using immunoSEQ multiplex PCR, the repertoire was profiled, and TCRdb retains in-frame clones only, with some absent. Here the sample spans some 150,000 clones, 80% to 90% being singletons. Sequencing was performed on PBMCs. These receptors all stem from a young woman in good health and CMV-seronegative. Both conserved end residues are part of each CDR3. A D gene is named only where the DNA matches it firmly. Only some rows state a clone size, as once, few, many or a class for expanded clones.

cdr3_nt	cdr3_aa	clone_size	d_call	v_call	j_call
TGTGCCAGCAGTTTAAGGCAGGGTAGCAACGAGCAGTACTTC	CASSLRQGSNEQYF	.	.	TRBV28	TRBJ2-7
TGTGCCATCGGGACAGGGAACACCGGGGAGCTGTTTTTT	CAIGTGNTGELFF	.	TRBD1	TRBV10-3	TRBJ2-2
TGCGCCAGCAGCTACAGGGACAGATCTAGCAATCAGCCCCAGCATTTT	CASSYRDRSSNQPQHF	.	TRBD1	TRBV4-1	TRBJ1-5
TGTGCCAGCAGTTACTCATCAGGGCTGGTATCCTACGAGCAGTACTTC	CASSYSSGLVSYEQYF	.	.	TRBV6-5	TRBJ2-7
TGTGCCAGCACCTCCGGTGGGGCGCGGGGAGAGACCCAGTACTTC	CASTSGGARGETQYF	.	.	TRBV5-4	TRBJ2-5
TGTTCCAGCAGCTTCACAGGGGGCAGGGAGCCCCTCCACTTT	CSSSFTGGREPLHF	.	TRBD1	TRBV7-9	TRBJ1-6
TGTGCCAGCAGCCGAGGACAGGGCTGGGAGCAGTACTTC	CASSRGQGWEQYF	.	TRBD1	TRBV5-5	TRBJ2-7
TGTGCCTGGACCATCGGGAGATACGATTCACCCCTCCACTTT	CAWTIGRYDSPLHF	.	.	TRBV30	TRBJ1-6
TGTGCCAGCAGTTTATTTCAGGGGGGCTATGGCTACACCTTC	CASSLFQGGYGYTF	once	TRBD1	TRBV28	TRBJ1-2
TGTGCCAGCAGTCCCATTCCCGGGCTAGCTATTCGGGACCAGTACTTC	CASSPIPGLAIRDQYF	once	.	TRBV7-3	TRBJ2-5
TGTGCCAGCAGCCCCCAGGCGGGGGGCGGTGATACGCAGTATTTT	CASSPQAGGGDTQYF	.	TRBD2	TRBV7-3	TRBJ2-3
TGTGCCAGCAGCTTAGGTATGAACGGGAACACTGAAGCCTTCTTT	CASSLGMNGNTEAFF	.	.	TRBV7-6	TRBJ1-1
TGTGCCAGCAGCCCGGGACAGACCACAGATACGCAGTATTTT	CASSPGQTTDTQYF	.	TRBD1	TRBV7-9	TRBJ2-3
TGTGCTAGTGGTCCAAGCTCGGGGGGGGACAATGAGCAGTTCTTC	CASGPSSGGDNEQFF	.	TRBD2	TRBV12-5	TRBJ2-1
TGTGCCAGCAGTGAAGGACAGGGCGCAGATACGCAGTATTTT	CASSEGQGADTQYF	once	TRBD1	TRBV6-4	TRBJ2-3
TGTGCCAGCAGTTACATCGCACCAGCGGGGGGAGAGCAGTACTTC	CASSYIAPAGGEQYF	few	TRBD2	TRBV6-5	TRBJ2-7
TGTGCCAGCAGTCGGACTAGCGGGAGGGTCGGGGAGCTGTTTTTT	CASSRTSGRVGELFF	.	TRBD2	TRBV11-2	TRBJ2-2
TGCAGCGTTGAATTACCCCCAGACACAGATACGCAGTATTTT	CSVELPPDTDTQYF	.	.	TRBV29-1	TRBJ2-3
TGTGCCAGCAGCGGCAGAGGGGACAGGGTTAATTCACCCCTCCACTTT	CASSGRGDRVNSPLHF	.	TRBD1	TRBV9	TRBJ1-6
TGTGCCAGCAGTTTAGGCAGGGGCTCCTACAATGAGCAGTTCTTC	CASSLGRGSYNEQFF	.	.	TRBV25-1	TRBJ2-1
TGTGCCACCAGCAGGGCAGGGGTCCGGACTGAAGCTTTCTTT	CATSRAGVRTEAFF	few	.	TRBV15	TRBJ1-1
TGCAGCGTTGACGGGTTGCGTGGCTACACCTTC	CSVDGLRGYTF	few	.	TRBV29-1	TRBJ1-2
TGTGCCAGCAGTATATCACCGGGGGATTGGGCCTACGAGCAGTACTTC	CASSISPGDWAYEQYF	.	.	TRBV27	TRBJ2-7
TGCGCCAGCAGCCAAGGGCTAGCGGGGGAGCAGTTCTTC	CASSQGLAGEQFF	once	TRBD2	TRBV4-3	TRBJ2-1
TGTGCCACCAGTCGGGGGTACGAGACCCAGTACTTC	CATSRGYETQYF	few	.	TRBV15	TRBJ2-5
TGTGCCAGCAGTCTCTCGGGGGGGAACTACGAGCAGTACTTC	CASSLSGGNYEQYF	.	TRBD2	TRBV27	TRBJ2-7
TGTGCCAGCAGCCAAGATAGACAGGAGAACTATGGCTACACCTTC	CASSQDRQENYGYTF	.	.	TRBV4-2	TRBJ1-2
TGTGCCAGCAGCTTGGCAGAGGGCTCCTACGAGCAGTACTTC	CASSLAEGSYEQYF	.	.	TRBV7-2	TRBJ2-7
TGTGCCAGCAGGGACCCAGAGGGCTCCGTTGGTCAGCCCCAGCATTTT	CASRDPEGSVGQPQHF	.	.	TRBV28	TRBJ1-5
TGTGCCTGGAGTGTACACCCTAGGCGAGGCCAGCCCCAGCATTTT	CAWSVHPRRGQPQHF	once	.	TRBV30	TRBJ1-5
TGCGCCAGCAGTGACTTCGCGGGAGTCCCCTACGAGCAGTACTTC	CASSDFAGVPYEQYF	.	TRBD2	TRBV4-3	TRBJ2-7
TGCGCCAGCAGCCAATTAAACGAGCAGTACTTC	CASSQLNEQYF	.	.	TRBV4-1	TRBJ2-7
TGCGCCAGCAGTGAGGGGACAGGGGGGGGTAAGGATGGCTACACCTTC	CASSEGTGGGKDGYTF	.	TRBD1	TRBV10-1	TRBJ1-2
TGTGCCAGCAGCGCGCTAGCGGGAAGGGAGCAGTTCTTC	CASSALAGREQFF	once	TRBD2	TRBV6-5	TRBJ2-1
TGTGCCAGCAGTGCCCTGGGGGGGGGCGAAAACAATGAGCAGTTCTTC	CASSALGGGENNEQFF	.	.	TRBV11-3	TRBJ2-1